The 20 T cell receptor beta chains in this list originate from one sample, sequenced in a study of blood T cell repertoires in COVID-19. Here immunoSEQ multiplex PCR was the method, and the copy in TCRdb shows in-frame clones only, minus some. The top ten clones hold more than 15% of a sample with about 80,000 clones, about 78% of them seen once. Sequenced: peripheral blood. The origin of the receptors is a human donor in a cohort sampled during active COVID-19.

Here the CDR3 DNA reads TGTGCCAGCAGTCAGGGGAGCGCGAGCTCCTACGAGCAGTACGTC. This encodes CASSQGSASSYEQYV. V gene TRBV2 combines with J gene TRBJ2-7; D may be TRBD1 (6 bases). CDR1 is SNHLY, CDR2 FYNNEI, per germline. This CDR3 spans 15 amino acids. Between the trimmed V and J ends, which lost 5 bases and 0 bases, there was a span of 14 bases.

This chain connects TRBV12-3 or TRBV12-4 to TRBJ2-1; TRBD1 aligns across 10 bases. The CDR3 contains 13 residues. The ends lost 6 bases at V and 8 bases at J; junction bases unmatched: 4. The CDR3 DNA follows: TGTGCCAGCAGGGGGGACAGGGGCCATGAGCAGTTCTTC. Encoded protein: CASRGDRGHEQFF.

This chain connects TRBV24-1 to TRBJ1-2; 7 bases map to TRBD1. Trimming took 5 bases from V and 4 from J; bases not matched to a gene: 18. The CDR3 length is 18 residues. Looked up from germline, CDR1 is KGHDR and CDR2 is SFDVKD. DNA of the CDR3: TGTGCCACCAGTGTGGGCGAGGTAGCCAGGGGGTTTGTCTATGGCTACACCTTC. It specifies CATSVGEVARGFVYGYTF.

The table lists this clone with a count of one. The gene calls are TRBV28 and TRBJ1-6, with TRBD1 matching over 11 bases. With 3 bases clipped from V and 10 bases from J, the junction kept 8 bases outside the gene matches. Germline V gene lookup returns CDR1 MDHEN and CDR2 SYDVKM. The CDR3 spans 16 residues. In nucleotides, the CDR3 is TGTGCCAGCAGTTTGTTTTGGACAGGGGGCAACTCACCCCTCCACTTT. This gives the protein CASSLFWTGGNSPLHF.

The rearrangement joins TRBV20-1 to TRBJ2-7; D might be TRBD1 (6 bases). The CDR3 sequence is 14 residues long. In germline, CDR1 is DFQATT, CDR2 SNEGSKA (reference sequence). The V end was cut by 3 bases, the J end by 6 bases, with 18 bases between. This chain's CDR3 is CSASKGVSVFEQYF. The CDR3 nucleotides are TGCAGTGCTAGTAAGGGGGTCAGCGTTTTCGAGCAGTACTTC.

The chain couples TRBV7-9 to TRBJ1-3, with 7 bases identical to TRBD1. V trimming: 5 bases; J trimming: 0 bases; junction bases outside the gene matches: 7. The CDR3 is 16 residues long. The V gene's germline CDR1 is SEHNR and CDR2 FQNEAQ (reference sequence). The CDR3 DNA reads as TGTGCCAGCAGCCAAAGGGGGCGAAGCTCTGGAAACACCATATATTTT. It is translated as CASSQRGRSSGNTIYF.

This CDR3 reads CASSLDGLAGVDEQFF. The DNA of the CDR3 is TGTGCCAGCAGCTTAGATGGACTAGCGGGGGTGGATGAGCAGTTCTTC. This rearrangement joins TRBV11-2 to TRBJ2-1; 13 bases are shared with TRBD2. V lost 0 bases to trimming and J lost 8 bases; unmatched junction nucleotides: 4. The CDR3 consists of 16 residues. The germline CDR1 and CDR2 sequences are SGHAT and FQNNGV. Variable domain in full (rest from reference TRBV11-2 and TRBJ2-1): EAGVAQSPRYKIIEKRQSVAFWCNPISGHATLYWYQQILGQGPKLLIQFQNNGVVDDSQLPKDRFSAERLKGVDSTLKIQPAKLEDSAVYLCASSLDGLAGVDEQFFGPGTRLTVL.

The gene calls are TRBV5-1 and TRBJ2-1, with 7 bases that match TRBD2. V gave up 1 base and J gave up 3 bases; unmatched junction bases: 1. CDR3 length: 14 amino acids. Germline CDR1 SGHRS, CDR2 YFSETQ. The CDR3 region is CASSLSGGYNEQFF. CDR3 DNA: TGCGCCAGCAGCTTGTCGGGGGGCTACAATGAGCAGTTCTTC.

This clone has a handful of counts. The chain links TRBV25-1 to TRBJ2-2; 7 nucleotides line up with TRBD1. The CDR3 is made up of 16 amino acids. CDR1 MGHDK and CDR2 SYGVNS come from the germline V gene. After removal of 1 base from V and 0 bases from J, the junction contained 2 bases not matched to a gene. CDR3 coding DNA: TGTGCCAGCAGTGAATGGGGGACAGCGAACACCGGGGAGCTGTTTTTT. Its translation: CASSEWGTANTGELFF.

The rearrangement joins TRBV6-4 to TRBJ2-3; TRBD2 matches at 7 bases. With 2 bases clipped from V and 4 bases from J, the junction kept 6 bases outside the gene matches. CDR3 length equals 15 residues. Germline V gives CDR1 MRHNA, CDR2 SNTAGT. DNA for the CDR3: TGTGCCAGCAGTGACGGGGAGGGCCCGTCAGATACGCAGTATTTT. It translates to CASSDGEGPSDTQYF.

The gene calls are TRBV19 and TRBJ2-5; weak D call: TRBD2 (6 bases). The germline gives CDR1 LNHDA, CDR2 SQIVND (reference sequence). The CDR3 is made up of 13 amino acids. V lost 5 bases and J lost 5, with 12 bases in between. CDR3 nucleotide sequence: TGTGCCAGTAGTCGGGAGCTTATCGAGACCCAGTACTTC. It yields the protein CASSRELIETQYF.

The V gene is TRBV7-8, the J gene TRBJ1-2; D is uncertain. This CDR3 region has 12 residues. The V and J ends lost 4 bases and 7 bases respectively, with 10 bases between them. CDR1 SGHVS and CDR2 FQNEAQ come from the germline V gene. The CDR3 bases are TGTGCCAGCAGCTCGTCGGGGTTTGGCTACACCTTC. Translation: CASSSSGFGYTF.

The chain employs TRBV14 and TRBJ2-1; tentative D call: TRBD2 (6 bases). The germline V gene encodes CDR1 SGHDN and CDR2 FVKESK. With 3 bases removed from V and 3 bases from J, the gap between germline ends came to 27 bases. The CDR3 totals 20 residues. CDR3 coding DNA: TGTGCCAGCAGCCACCCCCGCGGGATAACGGGGAATCATTTCTACAATGAGCAGTTCTTC. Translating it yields CASSHPRGITGNHFYNEQFF. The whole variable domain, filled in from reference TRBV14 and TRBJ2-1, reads EAGVTQFPSHSVIEKGQTVTLRCDPISGHDNLYWYRRVMGKEIKFLLHFVKESKQDESGMPNNRFLAERTGGTYSTLKVQPAELEDSGVYFCASSHPRGITGNHFYNEQFFGPGTRLTVL.

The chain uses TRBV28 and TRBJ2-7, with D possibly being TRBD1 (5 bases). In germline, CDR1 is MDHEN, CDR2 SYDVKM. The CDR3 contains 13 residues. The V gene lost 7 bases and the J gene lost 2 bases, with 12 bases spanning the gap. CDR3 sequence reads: CASTKDTAYEQYF. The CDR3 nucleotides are TGTGCCAGCACCAAGGACACAGCCTACGAGCAGTACTTC.

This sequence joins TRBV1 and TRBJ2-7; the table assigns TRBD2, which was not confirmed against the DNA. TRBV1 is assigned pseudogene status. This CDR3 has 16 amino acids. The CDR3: CTSSHPGLNSSYEQYV. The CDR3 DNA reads TGCACCAGCAGTCACCCGGGACTGAATAGCTCCTACGAGCAGTACGTC.

CDR3 region: CATSDLAADYNEQFF. The CDR3 region has the DNA TGTGCCACCAGTGATTTGGCGGCCGACTACAATGAGCAGTTCTTC. This rearrangement joins TRBV24-1 to TRBJ2-1; no firm D call. V was trimmed by 0 bases and J by 3 bases, leaving 8 bases between them. The CDR3 extends over 15 amino acids. Germline V gene sequence: CDR1 KGHDR, CDR2 SFDVKD.

The CDR3 protein is CASSRLTGENQPQHF. DNA for the CDR3: TGTGCCAGCAGTCGTCTTACAGGGGAGAACCAGCCCCAGCATTTT. V and J are TRBV27 and TRBJ1-5; the match to TRBD1 covers 7 bases. V dropped 5 bases and J dropped 7; count of bases not matched to a gene: 11. CDR1 is MNHEY and CDR2 is SMNVEV in the germline V gene (reference sequence). The CDR3 length is 15 residues.

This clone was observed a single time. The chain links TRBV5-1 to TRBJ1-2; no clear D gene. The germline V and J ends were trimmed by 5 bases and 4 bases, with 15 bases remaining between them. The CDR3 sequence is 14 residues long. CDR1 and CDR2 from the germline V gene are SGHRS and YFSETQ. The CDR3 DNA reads TGCGCCAGCAGGGACCTCATCGGGAGCTATGGCTACACCTTC. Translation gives CASRDLIGSYGYTF. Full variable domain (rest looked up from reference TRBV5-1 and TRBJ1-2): KAGVTQTPRYLIKTRGQQVTLSCSPISGHRSVSWYQQTPGQGLQFLFEYFSETQRNKGNFPGRFSGRQFSNSRSEMNVSTLELGDSALYLCASRDLIGSYGYTFGSGTRLTVV.

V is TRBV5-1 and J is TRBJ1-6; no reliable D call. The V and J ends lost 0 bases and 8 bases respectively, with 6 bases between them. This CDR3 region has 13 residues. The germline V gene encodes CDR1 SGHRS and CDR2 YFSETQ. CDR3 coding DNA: TGCGCCAGCAGCTTGGACCCGGATTCACCCCTCCACTTT. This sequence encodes CASSLDPDSPLHF.

The CDR3 region has the DNA TGTGCCAGCAGTTATTCTCCCAGCGGGGGGGCAGATACGCAGTATTTT. It codes for CASSYSPSGGADTQYF. This chain uses TRBV6-5 with TRBJ2-3; 10 nucleotides align to TRBD2. Germline assignment: CDR1 MNHEY and CDR2 SVGAGI. The CDR3 has 16 residues. Trimming at V came to 3 bases and at J to 4 bases, leaving 7 bases not matched to a gene.